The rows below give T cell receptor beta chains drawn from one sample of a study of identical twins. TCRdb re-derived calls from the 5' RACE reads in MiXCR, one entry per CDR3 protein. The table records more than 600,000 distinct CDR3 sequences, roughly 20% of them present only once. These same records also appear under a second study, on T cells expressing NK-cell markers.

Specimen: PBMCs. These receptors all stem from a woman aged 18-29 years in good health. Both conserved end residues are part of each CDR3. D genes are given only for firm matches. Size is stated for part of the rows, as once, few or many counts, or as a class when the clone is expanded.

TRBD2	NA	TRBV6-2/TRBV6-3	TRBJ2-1	TGTGCCAGCAGTTACGGGCTAGCGGGGAACCTCAATGAGCAGTTCTTC	CASSYGLAGNLNEQFF
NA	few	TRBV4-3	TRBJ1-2	TGCGCCAGCAGCCAAGGTGGTACAGGACCTTACTATGGCTACACCTTC	CASSQGGTGPYYGYTF
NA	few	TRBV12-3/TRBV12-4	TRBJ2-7	TGTGCCAGCAGCTTTCGCACCTACGAGCAGTACTTC	CASSFRTYEQYF
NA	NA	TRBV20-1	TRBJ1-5	TGCAGTGCTAAGGGGGGGGGTAATCAGCCCCAGCATTTT	CSAKGGGNQPQHF
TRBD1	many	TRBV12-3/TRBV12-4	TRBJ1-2	TGTGCCAGCAGGGCAGACAGGGAGGGATCTGGCTACACCTTC	CASRADREGSGYTF
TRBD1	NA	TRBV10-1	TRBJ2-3	TGCGCCAGCAGAGAGGGGGCCGGCACAGATACGCAGTATTTT	CASREGAGTDTQYF
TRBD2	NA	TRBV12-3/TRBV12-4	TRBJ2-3	TGTGCCAGCAGTTTAGCGCTAGCGGGCCCTACAGATACGCAGTATTTT	CASSLALAGPTDTQYF
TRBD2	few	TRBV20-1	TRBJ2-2	TGCAGTGCTAGAAGGCGGGGGGGCGGGGAGCTGTTTTTT	CSARRRGGGELFF
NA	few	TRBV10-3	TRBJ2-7	TGTGCCATAACCTCGGCTTCGGGGGACGAGCAGTACTTC	CAITSASGDEQYF
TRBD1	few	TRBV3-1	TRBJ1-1	TGTGCCAGCAGCCACAGTGACAGGGGGAACACTGAAGCTTTCTTT	CASSHSDRGNTEAFF
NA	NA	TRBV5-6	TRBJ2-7	TGTGCCAGCAGCCGCCAGGGGGGGGGACCCTACGAGCAGTACTTC	CASSRQGGGPYEQYF
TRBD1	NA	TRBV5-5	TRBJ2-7	TGTGCCAGCAGCTCCCGAGACAGGGTACCCCTTGGCGAGCAGTACTTC	CASSSRDRVPLGEQYF
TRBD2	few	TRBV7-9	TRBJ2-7	TGTGCCAGCAGCTTAACAGCGGGAGCTAGAGAGCAGTACTTC	CASSLTAGAREQYF
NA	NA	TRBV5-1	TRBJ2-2	TGCGCCAGCCGGCTGACGTGGACCGGGGAGCTGTTTTTT	CASRLTWTGELFF
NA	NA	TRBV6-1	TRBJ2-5	TGTGCCAGCACTCCCTGGGCGATCCAAGAGACCCAGTACTTC	CASTPWAIQETQYF
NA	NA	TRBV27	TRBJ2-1	TGTGCCAGCAGTTGGTTAGATAACAATGAGCAGTTCTTC	CASSWLDNNEQFF
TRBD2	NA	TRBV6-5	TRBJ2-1	TGTGCCAGCAGTTACGGGAGGGCCACTTACAATGAGCAGTTCTTC	CASSYGRATYNEQFF
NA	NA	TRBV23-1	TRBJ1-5	TGCGCCAGCAGTCAATGGGGGATTAATCAGCCCCAGCATTTT	CASSQWGINQPQHF
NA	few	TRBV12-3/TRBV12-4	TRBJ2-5	TGTGCCAGCAGAGGGGACCGCCTCTCAGAGACCCAGTACTTC	CASRGDRLSETQYF
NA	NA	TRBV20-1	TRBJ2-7	TGCAGTGCTAGTCGCCCGCTTGGACAACCACCTCCCTACGAGCAGTACTTC	CSASRPLGQPPPYEQYF
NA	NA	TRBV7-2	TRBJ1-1	TGTGCCAGCAGACAAAATAGTGAAGCTTTCTTT	CASRQNSEAFF
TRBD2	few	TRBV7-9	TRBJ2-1	TGTGCCAGCAGCTTAGGTTCTCTAGCGGGACTCAATGAGCAGTTCTTC	CASSLGSLAGLNEQFF
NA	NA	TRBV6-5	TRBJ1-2	TGTGCCAGCAGTTTTGACACCGGGGGCTATGGCTACACCTTC	CASSFDTGGYGYTF
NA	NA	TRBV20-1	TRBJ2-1	TGCTGTGCTAGAGATCATCGGGGGGCCCTCTACAATGAGCAGTTCTTC	CCARDHRGALYNEQFF
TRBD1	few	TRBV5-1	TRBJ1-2	TGCGCCAGCAGTGACGGACCGACAGGGGGCTATGGCTACACCTTC	CASSDGPTGGYGYTF
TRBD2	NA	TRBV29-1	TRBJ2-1	TGCAGCGAACTCACTAGCGGGACCTACAATGAGCAGTTCTTC	CSELTSGTYNEQFF
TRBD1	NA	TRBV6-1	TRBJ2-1	TGTGCCAGCGCGTCCCAGGACAGGGATGTCAATGAGCAGTTCTTC	CASASQDRDVNEQFF
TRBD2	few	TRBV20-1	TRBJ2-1	TGCAGTGCAGGATCAAAGGTAGCGGGGAGGTCAACGCAGTTCTTC	CSAGSKVAGRSTQFF
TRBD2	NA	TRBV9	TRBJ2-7	TGTGCCAGCAGCTCCGACGGGGGGTCCTACGAGCAGTACTTC	CASSSDGGSYEQYF
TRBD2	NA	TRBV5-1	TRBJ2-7	TGCGCCAGCAGCCCTGGAGCTAGCGGGGGGGCCGTGTACTTC	CASSPGASGGAVYF
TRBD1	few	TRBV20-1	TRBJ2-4	TGCAGTGCCACCGGGACAGGGGACAAAAACATTCAGTACTTC	CSATGTGDKNIQYF